These 2 T cell receptor beta chains originate from one sample sequenced in a study of blood T cell repertoires in COVID-19. TCRdb's table, derived via immunoSEQ multiplex PCR, lists solely in-frame clones and lacks some. The sample records 80,000 to 100,000 clones, more than 60% being singletons. Material: peripheral blood. The origin of the receptors is a man in his 70s with acute or convalescent COVID-19.

This chain joins TRBV7-2 and TRBJ1-1; the D gene is possibly TRBD1 (6 bases). Germline V gives CDR1 SGHTA, CDR2 FQGNSA. Trimming left V 5 bases short and J 4 bases short, with 14 bases between. This CDR3 has 14 amino acids. The CDR3 DNA sequence: TGTGCCAGCAGCATGAACAGGGTTATCACTGAAGCTTTCTTT. Protein: CASSMNRVITEAFF.

The chain links TRBV2 to TRBJ2-7; 7 bases match TRBD2. This CDR3 spans 16 amino acids. Per the germline V gene, CDR1 is SNHLY and CDR2 is FYNNEI. The V and J ends lost 8 bases and 6 bases, in that order; junction bases with no gene match: 19. The CDR3 nucleotides are TGTGCCAGCGATTTAGGGCCAGCGGGATCCCGGGGCGAGCAGTACTTC. Encoded protein: CASDLGPAGSRGEQYF.